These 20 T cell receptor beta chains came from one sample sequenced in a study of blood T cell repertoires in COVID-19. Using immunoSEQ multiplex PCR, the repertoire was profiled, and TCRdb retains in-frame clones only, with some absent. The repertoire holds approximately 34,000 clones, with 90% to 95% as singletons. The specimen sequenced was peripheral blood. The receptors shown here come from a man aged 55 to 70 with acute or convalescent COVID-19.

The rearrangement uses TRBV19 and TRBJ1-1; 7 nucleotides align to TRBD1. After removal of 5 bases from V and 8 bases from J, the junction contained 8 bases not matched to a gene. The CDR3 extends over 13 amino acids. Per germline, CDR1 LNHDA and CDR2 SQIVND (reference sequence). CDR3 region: CASSPPQDREAFF. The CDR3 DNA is TGTGCCAGTAGTCCACCTCAGGACAGGGAAGCTTTCTTT.

CDR3: CAISEGQGSYNEQFF. CDR3 in DNA: TGTGCCATCAGTGAGGGGCAGGGGTCCTACAATGAGCAGTTCTTC. The V gene is TRBV10-3, the J gene TRBJ2-1; the D gene is possibly TRBD1 (6 bases). Trimming took 2 bases from V and 1 from J, leaving 9 bases between them. Germline-derived CDR1 and CDR2 are ENHRY and SYGVKD. The CDR3 is 15 residues long.

CDR3 in amino acids: CASSSLGGRTGNTIYF. The CDR3 DNA reads as TGTGCCAGCAGCTCCCTCGGGGGGAGAACTGGAAACACCATATATTTT. The J gene is TRBJ1-3, the V gene TRBV5-6; possible D gene TRBD1, 5 bases. The germline V gene has CDR1 SGHDT and CDR2 YYEEEE. With 3 bases removed from V and 2 bases from J, the gap between germline ends came to 15 bases. The CDR3 has 16 amino acids.

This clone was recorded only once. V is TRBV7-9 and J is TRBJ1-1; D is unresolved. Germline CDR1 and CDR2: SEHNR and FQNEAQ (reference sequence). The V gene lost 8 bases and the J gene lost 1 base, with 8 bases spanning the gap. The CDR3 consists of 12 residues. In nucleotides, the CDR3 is TGTGCCAGCTCTACTAAGAACACTGAAGCTTTCTTT. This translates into CASSTKNTEAFF. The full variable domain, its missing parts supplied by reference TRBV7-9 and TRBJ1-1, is DTGVSQNPRHKITKRGQNVTFRCDPISEHNRLYWYRQTLGQGPEFLTYFQNEAQLEKSRLLSDRFSAERPKGSFSTLEIQRTEQGDSAMYLCASSTKNTEAFFGQGTRLTVV.

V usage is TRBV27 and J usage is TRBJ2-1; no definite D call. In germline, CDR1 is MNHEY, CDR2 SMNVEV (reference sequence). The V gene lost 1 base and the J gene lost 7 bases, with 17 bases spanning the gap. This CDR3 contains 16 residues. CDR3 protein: CASSLFQALQGNEQFF. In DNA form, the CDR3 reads TGTGCCAGCAGTTTATTTCAGGCCCTTCAAGGTAATGAGCAGTTCTTC.

CDR3 nucleotide sequence: TGTGCCAGCATCCCCGCGGGTCCCCTCCGGGATACGCAGTATTTT. It specifies CASIPAGPLRDTQYF. The chain is built from TRBV6-2 or TRBV6-3 and TRBJ2-3; the D gene is possibly TRBD2 (5 bases). Trimming pared 7 bases from V and 6 bases from J, leaving 20 bases between. Germline V gene sequence: CDR1 MNHEY, CDR2 SVGEGT. The CDR3 sequence is 15 residues long.

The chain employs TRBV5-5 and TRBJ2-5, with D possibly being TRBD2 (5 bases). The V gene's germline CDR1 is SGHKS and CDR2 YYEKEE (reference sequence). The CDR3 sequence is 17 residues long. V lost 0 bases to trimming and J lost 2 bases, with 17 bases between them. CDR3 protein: CASSLGPPGSPQETQYF. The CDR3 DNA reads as TGTGCCAGCAGCTTGGGTCCTCCGGGGAGCCCACAAGAGACCCAGTACTTC.

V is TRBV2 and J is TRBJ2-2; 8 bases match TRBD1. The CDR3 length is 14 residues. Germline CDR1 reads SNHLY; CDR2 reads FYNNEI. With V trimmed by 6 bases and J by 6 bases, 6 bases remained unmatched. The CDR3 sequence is CASRDGTGAGELFF. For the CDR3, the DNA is TGTGCCAGCAGGGACGGGACAGGAGCCGGGGAGCTGTTTTTT.

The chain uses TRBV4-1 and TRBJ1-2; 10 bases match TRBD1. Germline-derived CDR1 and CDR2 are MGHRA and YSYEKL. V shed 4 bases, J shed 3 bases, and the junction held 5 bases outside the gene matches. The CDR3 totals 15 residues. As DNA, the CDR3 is TGCGCCAGCAGCCGCGGACAGGGGGAACACTATGGCTACACCTTC. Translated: CASSRGQGEHYGYTF.

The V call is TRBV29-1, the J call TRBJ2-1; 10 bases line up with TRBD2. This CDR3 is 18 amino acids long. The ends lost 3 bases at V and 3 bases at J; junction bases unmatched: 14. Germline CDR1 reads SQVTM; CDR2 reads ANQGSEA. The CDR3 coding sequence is TGCAGCGTTGATAAGGGACTAGCGTTGAGGGAGTTCTACAATGAGCAGTTCTTC. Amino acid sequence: CSVDKGLALREFYNEQFF.

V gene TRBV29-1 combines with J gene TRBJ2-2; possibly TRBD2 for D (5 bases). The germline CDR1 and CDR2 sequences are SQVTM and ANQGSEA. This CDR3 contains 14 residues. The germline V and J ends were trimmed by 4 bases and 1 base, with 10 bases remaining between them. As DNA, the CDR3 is TGCAGCGTTGTGACGGGAATGAACACCGGGGAGCTGTTTTTT. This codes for CSVVTGMNTGELFF.

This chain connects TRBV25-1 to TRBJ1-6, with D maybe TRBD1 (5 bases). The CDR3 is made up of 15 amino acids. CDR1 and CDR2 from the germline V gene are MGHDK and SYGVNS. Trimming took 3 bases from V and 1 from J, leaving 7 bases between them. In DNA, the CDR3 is TGTGCCAGCAGTGAGAGACAGTCCTATAATTCACCCCTCCACTTT. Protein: CASSERQSYNSPLHF.

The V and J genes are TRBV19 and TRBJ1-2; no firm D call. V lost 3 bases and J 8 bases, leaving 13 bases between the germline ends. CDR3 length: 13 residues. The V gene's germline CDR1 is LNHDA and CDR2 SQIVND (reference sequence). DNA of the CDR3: TGTGCCAGTAGTATTGGAGAGCTATGGGGCTACACCTTC. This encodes CASSIGELWGYTF.

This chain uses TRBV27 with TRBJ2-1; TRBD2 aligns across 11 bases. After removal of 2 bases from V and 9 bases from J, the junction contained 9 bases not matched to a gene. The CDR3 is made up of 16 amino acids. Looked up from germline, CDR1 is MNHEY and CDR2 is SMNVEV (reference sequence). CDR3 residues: CASSLALAGGRGEQFF. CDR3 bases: TGTGCCAGCAGTTTAGCCCTAGCGGGAGGTCGGGGTGAGCAGTTCTTC.

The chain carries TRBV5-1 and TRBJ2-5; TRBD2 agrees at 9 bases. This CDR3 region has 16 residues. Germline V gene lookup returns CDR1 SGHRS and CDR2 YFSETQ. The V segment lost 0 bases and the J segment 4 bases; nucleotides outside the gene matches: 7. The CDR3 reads CASSLVVAGARETQYF. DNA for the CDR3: TGCGCCAGCAGCTTGGTGGTAGCGGGAGCTCGAGAGACCCAGTACTTC. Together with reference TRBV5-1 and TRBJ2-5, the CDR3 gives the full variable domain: KAGVTQTPRYLIKTRGQQVTLSCSPISGHRSVSWYQQTPGQGLQFLFEYFSETQRNKGNFPGRFSGRQFSNSRSEMNVSTLELGDSALYLCASSLVVAGARETQYFGPGTRLLVL.

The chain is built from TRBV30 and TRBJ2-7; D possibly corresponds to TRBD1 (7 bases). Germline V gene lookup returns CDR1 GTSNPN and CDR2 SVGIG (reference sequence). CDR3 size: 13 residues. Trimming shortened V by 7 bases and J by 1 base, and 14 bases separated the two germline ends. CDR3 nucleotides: TGTGCCTTCTCGCGGGACAGATCCTACGAGCAGTACTTC. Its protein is CAFSRDRSYEQYF.

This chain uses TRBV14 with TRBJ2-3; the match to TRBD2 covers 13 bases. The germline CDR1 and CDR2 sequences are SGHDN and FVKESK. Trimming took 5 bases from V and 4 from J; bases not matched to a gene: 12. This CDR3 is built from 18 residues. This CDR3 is CASSARNLGLAGADTQYF. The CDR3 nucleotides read TGTGCCAGCAGCGCCCGGAACTTAGGACTAGCGGGAGCAGATACGCAGTATTTT.

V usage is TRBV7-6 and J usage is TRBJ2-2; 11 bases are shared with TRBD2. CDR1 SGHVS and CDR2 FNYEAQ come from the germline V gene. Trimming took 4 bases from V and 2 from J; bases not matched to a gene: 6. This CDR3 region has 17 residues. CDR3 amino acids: CASSYYGLAGNTGELFF. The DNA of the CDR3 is TGTGCCAGCAGCTACTATGGACTAGCGGGCAACACCGGGGAGCTGTTTTTT.

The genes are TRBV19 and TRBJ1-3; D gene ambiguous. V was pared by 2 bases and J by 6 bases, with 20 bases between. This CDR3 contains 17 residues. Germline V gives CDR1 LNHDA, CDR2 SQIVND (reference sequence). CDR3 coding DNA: TGTGCCAGTAGTATACGGACTACGGGGAGGATACCAAACACCATATATTTT. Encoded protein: CASSIRTTGRIPNTIYF.

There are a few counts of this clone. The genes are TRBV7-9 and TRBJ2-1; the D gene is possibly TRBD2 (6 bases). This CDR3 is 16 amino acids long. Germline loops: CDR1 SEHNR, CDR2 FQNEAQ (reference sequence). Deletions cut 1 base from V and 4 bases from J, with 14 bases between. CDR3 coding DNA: TGTGCCAGCAGCTTAGACGCGGGAAGGGCTTACAATGAGCAGTTCTTC. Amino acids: CASSLDAGRAYNEQFF.